This T cell receptor beta chain was captured by sequencing in a study of blood T cell repertoires in COVID-19. As for the study in general: From the United States, Italy and Spain came samples of acute and convalescent COVID-19.

Trimming left V 4 bases short and J 7 bases short, with 16 bases between. This CDR3 has 15 residues. Germline-derived CDR1 and CDR2 are LGHDT and YNNKEL (reference sequence). Under the authors' procedure: Amplification from reference gene primers served as the basis for estimated nucleated cell counts. TCRdb keeps only in-frame clones here, not all; method: immunoSEQ multiplex PCR. V, J and clone size are taken as reported in that table, and D and trimming were inferred from the DNA itself. The sample holds about 410,000 clones, 70% to 90% seen once. It was during active infection that Seattle patients were enrolled and then longitudinally followed.

The sequence derives from a middle-aged woman with COVID-19, enrolled during active disease. Sequencing used peripheral blood. The V and J genes are TRBV3-1 (or the pseudogene TRBV3-2) and TRBJ2-2, with D possibly being TRBD1 (6 bases). The CDR3 reads CASSRTMGANGELFF. In DNA form, the CDR3 reads TGTGCCAGCAGCCGCACAATGGGGGCCAACGGGGAGCTGTTTTTT.